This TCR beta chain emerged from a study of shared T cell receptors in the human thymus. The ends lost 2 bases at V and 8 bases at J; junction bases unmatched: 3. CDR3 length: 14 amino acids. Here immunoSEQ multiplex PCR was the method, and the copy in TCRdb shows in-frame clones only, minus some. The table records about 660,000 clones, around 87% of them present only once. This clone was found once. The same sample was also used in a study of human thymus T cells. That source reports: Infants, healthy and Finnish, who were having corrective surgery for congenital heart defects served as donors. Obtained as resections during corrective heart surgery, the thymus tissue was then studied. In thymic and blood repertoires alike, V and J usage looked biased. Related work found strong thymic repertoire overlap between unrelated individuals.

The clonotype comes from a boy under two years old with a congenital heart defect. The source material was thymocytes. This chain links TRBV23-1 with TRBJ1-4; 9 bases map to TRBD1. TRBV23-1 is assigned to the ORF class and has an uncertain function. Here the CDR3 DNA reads TGCGCCAGCAGTCAAGGGGACAGGGACGAAAAACTGTTTTTT. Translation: CASSQGDRDEKLFF.